Presented here are 27 T cell receptor beta chains from one specimen sequenced in a study of neurological immune-mediated disorders. TCRdb analysed the 5' RACE reads with MiXCR anew, one entry per CDR3 protein. The sample contains approximately 59,000 distinct CDR3 sequences, over 5% of which appear only once. The sequenced sample consisted of PBMCs. The receptors were gathered from a human donor with multiple sclerosis. The donor label of this sample is uncertain.

In this sample, this clonotype turned up many times. The chain uses TRBV7-2 and TRBJ2-7; D perhaps matches TRBD2 (6 bases). Per the germline V gene, CDR1 is SGHTA and CDR2 is FQGNSA. V gave up 5 bases and J gave up 3 bases, with 20 bases separating them. CDR3 length equals 16 residues. The chain's CDR3 is CASSGGRSHLDYEQYF. Here the CDR3 DNA reads TGTGCCAGCAGCGGGGGGAGGTCCCACCTCGACTACGAGCAGTACTTC. Supplemented by reference TRBV7-2 and TRBJ2-7, the full variable domain reads GAGVSQSPSNKVTEKGKDVELRCDPISGHTALYWYRQSLGQGLEFLIYFQGNSAPDKSGLPSDRFSAERTGGSVSTLTIQRTQQEDSAVYLCASSGGRSHLDYEQYFGPGTRLTVT.

There are many counts of this clonotype. V gene TRBV20-1 combines with J gene TRBJ1-1; weak D call: TRBD1 (6 bases). There are 15 residues in the CDR3. The germline V gene has CDR1 DFQATT and CDR2 SNEGSKA (reference sequence). The V and J ends lost 0 bases and 3 bases respectively, with 14 bases between them. CDR3: CSARDRKGVDTEAFF. In DNA, the CDR3 is TGCAGTGCTAGAGATAGGAAGGGGGTAGACACTGAAGCTTTCTTT.

This clonotype came up many times. This chain uses TRBV12-3 or TRBV12-4 with TRBJ2-1; D perhaps matches TRBD2 (5 bases). Trimming took off 3 bases at V and 6 bases at J, with 12 bases between the two ends. CDR3 length: 14 residues. CDR3 nucleotide sequence: TGTGCCAGCAGTTTTAGCGTGTCGGGCAATGAGCAGTTCTTC. This translates into CASSFSVSGNEQFF.

This clonotype was found many times. The gene calls are TRBV27 and TRBJ1-5; TRBD1 aligns across 8 bases. Per germline, CDR1 MNHEY and CDR2 SMNVEV (reference sequence). The junction had 11 bases not matched to a gene; V was cut back by 5 bases and J by 2 bases. The CDR3 loop spans 17 amino acids. Written as DNA, the CDR3 is TGTGCCAGCAGTCCAAACCAGGGGGCTAGGCGCAATCAGCCCCAGCATTTT. This encodes CASSPNQGARRNQPQHF.

This clonotype was observed many times. V and J are TRBV6-1 and TRBJ1-3; TRBD1 might be the D (5 bases). Trimming removed 1 base from V and 1 base from J, with 11 bases in between. CDR1 and CDR2 from the germline V gene are MNHNS and SASEGT. The CDR3 length is 16 residues. The CDR3 DNA sequence: TGTGCCAGCAGTGAAGTCCGGGACGCATCTGGAAACACCATATATTTT. The encoded protein is CASSEVRDASGNTIYF.

This clonotype was seen many times. J is TRBJ1-1 and V is TRBV7-2; D is unresolved. Germline lookup yields CDR1 SGHTA and CDR2 FQGNSA. The CDR3 is 14 residues long. Trimming left V 1 base short and J 4 bases short, with 10 bases between. The DNA of the CDR3 is TGTGCCAGCAGCTTAGGGATTTGGTCCACTGAAGCTTTCTTT. Its translation is CASSLGIWSTEAFF.

Many counts were recorded for this clonotype. The chain employs TRBV6-2 or TRBV6-3 and TRBJ2-1; no reliable D call. Trimming removed 5 bases at V and 9 bases at J, with 11 bases between. CDR1 and CDR2 from the germline V gene are MNHEY and SVGEGT. This CDR3 contains 12 residues. The CDR3 nucleotides read TGTGCCAGCAGTAGATTAGATAGTGAGCAGTTCTTC. Amino acids: CASSRLDSEQFF.

This clonotype was observed many times. V and J are TRBV9 and TRBJ1-1; possible D gene TRBD1, 5 bases. The CDR3 sequence is 15 residues long. Trimming took 1 base from V and 5 from J, leaving 15 bases between them. Germline-derived CDR1 and CDR2 are SGDLS and YYNGEE. CDR3 in DNA: TGTGCCAGCAGCGTACTCGGGGGAGTACAGACTGAAGCTTTCTTT. It translates to CASSVLGGVQTEAFF.

The J gene is TRBJ2-2, the V gene TRBV5-1; D ambiguous. V shed 2 bases and J shed 4 bases, with 12 bases lying between them. This CDR3 contains 15 residues. Germline CDR1 SGHRS, CDR2 YFSETQ. CDR3 sequence (DNA): TGCGCCAGCAGCTTTGCCCACTCGGTCACCGGGGAGCTGTTTTTT. It encodes CASSFAHSVTGELFF.

This clonotype was counted many times. The genes are TRBV4-1 and TRBJ1-4; perhaps TRBD1 as D (6 bases). The length of the CDR3 is 14 residues. Germline-derived CDR1 and CDR2 are MGHRA and YSYEKL. Trimming left V 2 bases short and J 5 bases short, with 9 bases between. The CDR3 spells CASSQLTGNEKLFF. The CDR3 coding sequence is TGCGCCAGCAGCCAATTAACAGGGAATGAAAAACTGTTTTTT.

The chain links TRBV6-6 to TRBJ1-6; 7 nucleotides match TRBD1. Germline V CDR1 and CDR2: MNHNY, SVGAGI (reference sequence). The CDR3 consists of 14 residues. The V gene end was trimmed by 6 bases and the J gene end by 2 bases; junction bases not matched to a gene: 1. The CDR3 DNA reads as TGTGCCAGCAGACAGGGGACCTATAATTCACCCCTCCACTTT. It yields the protein CASRQGTYNSPLHF.

This clonotype has just a few counts. The chain has TRBV7-2 and TRBJ2-2; D gene ambiguous. From germline, CDR1 is SGHTA and CDR2 FQGNSA. CDR3 length equals 13 residues. V lost 2 bases to trimming and J lost 7 bases, with 8 bases between them. Here the CDR3 reads CASSLSVLGELFF. DNA of the CDR3: TGTGCCAGCAGCTTATCGGTTCTCGGGGAGCTGTTTTTT. Together with reference TRBV7-2 and TRBJ2-2, the CDR3 gives the full variable domain: GAGVSQSPSNKVTEKGKDVELRCDPISGHTALYWYRQSLGQGLEFLIYFQGNSAPDKSGLPSDRFSAERTGGSVSTLTIQRTQQEDSAVYLCASSLSVLGELFFGEGSRLTVL.

This clonotype showed up just a few times. The chain has TRBV7-3 and TRBJ2-1, with D perhaps matching TRBD2 (6 bases). Germline CDR1 is SGHTA and CDR2 is FQGTGA. With 2 bases removed from V and 0 bases from J, the gap between germline ends came to 14 bases. The CDR3 loop spans 17 amino acids. The CDR3 nucleotides are TGTGCCAGCAGCTTATCGGGCGGGGAAAGCTCCTACAATGAGCAGTTCTTC. This encodes CASSLSGGESSYNEQFF.

Many counts were recorded for this clonotype. The chain carries TRBV7-3 and TRBJ1-6; 7 bases align to TRBD1. The V segment lost 5 bases and the J segment 8 bases; nucleotides outside the gene matches: 6. This CDR3 has 14 residues. The germline CDR1 and CDR2 sequences are SGHTA and FQGTGA. CDR3 residues: CASSLTGIDSPLHF. The CDR3 DNA reads as TGTGCCAGCAGCCTGACAGGGATAGATTCACCCCTCCACTTT.

This clonotype came up many times. This chain links TRBV20-1 with TRBJ2-5; D not certain. Trimming left V 1 base short and J 0 bases short, with 6 bases between. Germline lookup yields CDR1 DFQATT and CDR2 SNEGSKA (reference sequence). The CDR3 spans 13 residues. The CDR3 coding sequence is TGCAGTGCTAGAGCCGCGTACCAAGAGACCCAGTACTTC. Amino acid sequence: CSARAAYQETQYF.

With regard to this clonotype: A much larger clone differs by one base, so this may be a read error. The V gene is TRBV12-3 or TRBV12-4, the J gene TRBJ2-7; possibly TRBD1 for D (5 bases). The length of the CDR3 is 13 residues. Deletions cut 3 bases from V and 8 bases from J, with 14 bases between. CDR3 residues: CASSLWGPNKQYF. DNA of the CDR3: TGTGCCAGCAGTTTGTGGGGCCCCAACAAGCAGTACTTC.

This clonotype was seen repeatedly, ten times or more. V is TRBV20-1 and J is TRBJ1-2, with D hard to call. Germline V gene data show CDR1 as DFQATT and CDR2 as SNEGSKA (reference sequence). Trimming stripped 0 bases from V and 4 bases from J, with 12 bases between. This CDR3 has 14 residues. CDR3 protein: CSARDRSVFYGYTF. The CDR3 nucleotides read TGCAGTGCTAGAGATCGCAGCGTTTTCTATGGCTACACCTTC.

This clonotype was counted at least ten times. The rearrangement links TRBV5-6 to TRBJ2-1; D perhaps matches TRBD2 (5 bases). This CDR3 has 12 amino acids. The V gene's germline CDR1 is SGHDT and CDR2 YYEEEE. Trimming removed 0 bases from V and 8 bases from J, with 6 bases in between. The CDR3 bases are TGTGCCAGCAGCTTGGTTAGCGATGAGCAGTTCTTC. Residues: CASSLVSDEQFF.

The table lists this clonotype with many counts. J is TRBJ1-2 and V is TRBV9; weak D call: TRBD1 (5 bases). CDR1 and CDR2 from the germline V gene are SGDLS and YYNGEE. V was trimmed by 3 bases and J by 4 bases, leaving 16 bases between them. The CDR3 has 15 residues. CDR3 amino acids: CASSGYGTAFYGYTF. In DNA form, the CDR3 reads TGTGCCAGCAGCGGCTACGGGACGGCCTTCTATGGCTACACCTTC.

This clonotype was seen repeatedly, ten times or more. The rearrangement joins TRBV11-2 to TRBJ2-5; TRBD2 matches at 9 bases. Germline CDR1 reads SGHAT; CDR2 reads FQNNGV. The CDR3 has 14 residues. V shed 5 bases, J shed 7 bases, and the junction held 8 bases outside the gene matches. In DNA form, the CDR3 reads TGTGCCAGCAGCCCGGGACTAGCTCTCTGGACCCAGTACTTC. This sequence encodes CASSPGLALWTQYF.

This clonotype was seen at least ten times. The chain links TRBV7-2 to TRBJ2-2; 11 bases match TRBD2. Germline loops: CDR1 SGHTA, CDR2 FQGNSA. CDR3 length: 18 amino acids. J was trimmed by 1 base and V by 2 bases; bases with no gene match: 6. Written as DNA, the CDR3 is TGTGCCAGCAGCTTATCGGGACTAGCGGATAAGAACACCGGGGAGCTGTTTTTT. It codes for CASSLSGLADKNTGELFF.

There are many counts of this clonotype. The chain is built from TRBV10-3 and TRBJ1-1; D unresolved. The V gene's germline CDR1 is ENHRY and CDR2 SYGVKD. V lost 0 bases and J 5 bases, leaving 10 bases between the germline ends. The CDR3 has 14 amino acids. CDR3 protein: CAISESVGKTEAFF. Written as DNA, the CDR3 is TGTGCCATCAGTGAGTCTGTGGGGAAAACTGAAGCTTTCTTT.

This clonotype was picked up many times. This sequence joins TRBV7-9 and TRBJ1-5; D is uncertain. Germline V gene sequence: CDR1 SEHNR, CDR2 FQNEAQ (reference sequence). V lost 5 bases to trimming and J lost 0 bases, with 11 bases between them. This CDR3 has 15 amino acids. The CDR3 nucleotides read TGTGCCAGCAGCCTAAGCCCGGATAGCAATCAGCCCCAGCATTTT. Residues: CASSLSPDSNQPQHF.

This clonotype was seen at least ten times. This rearrangement joins TRBV5-1 to TRBJ2-3; D may be TRBD2 (6 bases). CDR1 is SGHRS, CDR2 YFSETQ, per germline. This CDR3 is 12 amino acids long. Trimming took 5 bases from V and 3 from J, leaving 7 bases between them. The CDR3 nucleotides are TGCGCCAGCAGGGAGGGGACAGATACGCAGTATTTT. Protein: CASREGTDTQYF.

This clonotype was seen ten or more times. The V gene is TRBV7-9, the J gene TRBJ1-1; TRBD1 is a possible D gene (6 bases). Trimming stripped 5 bases from V and 1 base from J, with 17 bases between. The CDR3 consists of 16 residues. CDR1 SEHNR and CDR2 FQNEAQ come from the germline V gene (reference sequence). CDR3: CASSLPAGHSNTEAFF. The CDR3 coding sequence is TGTGCCAGCAGCCTCCCTGCGGGACATTCGAACACTGAAGCTTTCTTT.

Many counts were recorded for this clonotype. The chain is built from TRBV5-1 and TRBJ2-7, with D possibly being TRBD1 (6 bases). CDR1 is SGHRS, CDR2 YFSETQ, per germline. The CDR3 totals 15 residues. V dropped 0 bases and J dropped 2 bases, with 12 bases sitting between them. CDR3 region: CASSLGSGAPYEQYF. The CDR3, as DNA: TGCGCCAGCAGCTTGGGGTCAGGGGCCCCCTACGAGCAGTACTTC.

The chain is built from TRBV27 and TRBJ1-2; TRBD1 might be the D (6 bases). The CDR3 length is 14 residues. Trimming cost V 5 bases and J 6 bases, with 16 bases left between them. Germline V CDR1 and CDR2: MNHEY, SMNVEV (reference sequence). The DNA for the CDR3 is TGTGCCAGCAGTCTATTGGGGGCGGAGGATGGCTACACCTTC. This sequence encodes CASSLLGAEDGYTF.